This record concerns one TCR beta chain sequence. The antigen is not known. Trimming shortened V by 6 bases and J by 1 base, and 12 bases separated the two germline ends. CDR3 length: 14 amino acids. Germline CDR1 is MNHNY and CDR2 is SVGAGI (reference sequence). Method: immunoSEQ multiplex PCR; TCRdb's copy keeps in-frame clones and lacks some. The sample contains 110,000 or so clones, more than 65% of which appear only once. This entry comes from a study of shared clonotypes between healthy human individuals. Study-wide results and limits: Genetic and exposure-history diversity was limited by the small donor number.

The V call is TRBV6-6, the J call TRBJ1-1, with D possibly TRBD1 on 5 matching bases. The receptor comes from a woman aged 30 to 39 in good health. Sequencing was carried out using memory CD8+ T cells sorted from blood. Subset: CD45RO+ cells pooled with CCR7-negative TemRA cells. The CDR3 reads CASSRDAKNTEAFF. CDR3 DNA: TGTGCCAGCAGCAGGGACGCCAAGAACACTGAAGCTTTCTTT.